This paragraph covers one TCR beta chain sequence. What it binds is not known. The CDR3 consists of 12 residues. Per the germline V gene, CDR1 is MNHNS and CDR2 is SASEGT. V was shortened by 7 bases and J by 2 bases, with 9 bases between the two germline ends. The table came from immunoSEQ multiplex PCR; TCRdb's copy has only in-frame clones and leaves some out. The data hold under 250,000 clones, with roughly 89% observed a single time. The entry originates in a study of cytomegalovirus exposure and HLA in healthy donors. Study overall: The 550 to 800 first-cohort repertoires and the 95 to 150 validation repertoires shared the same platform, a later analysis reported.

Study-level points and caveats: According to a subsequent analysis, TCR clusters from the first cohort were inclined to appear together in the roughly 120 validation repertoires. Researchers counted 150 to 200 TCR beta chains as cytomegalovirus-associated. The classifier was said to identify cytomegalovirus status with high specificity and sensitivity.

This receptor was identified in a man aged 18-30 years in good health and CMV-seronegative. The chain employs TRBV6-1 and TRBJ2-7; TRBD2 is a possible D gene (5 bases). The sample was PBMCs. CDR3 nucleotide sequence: TGTGCCAGCATCTACGGGGCCTACGAGCAGTACTTC. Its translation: CASIYGAYEQYF.